The 28 T cell receptor beta chains presented below share a single source sample, sequenced in a study of blood T cell repertoires in COVID-19. The data were produced by immunoSEQ multiplex PCR, yet TCRdb's version contains in-frame clones alone and is incomplete. The sample lists under 85,000 clones; about 83% were seen once. The sequenced material came from peripheral blood. These TCRs come from a man aged 30 to 39 with COVID-19, enrolled during active disease.

The chain has TRBV29-1 and TRBJ1-4; maybe TRBD1 (6 bases). The germline V and J ends were trimmed by 6 bases and 4 bases, with 9 bases remaining between them. The CDR3 has 12 residues. Germline CDR1 reads SQVTM; CDR2 reads ANQGSEA. CDR3 nucleotides: TGCAGCGTAGGGGGGGGTAATGAAAAACTGTTTTTT. The encoded protein is CSVGGGNEKLFF.

This rearrangement joins TRBV24-1 to TRBJ2-3, with 9 bases matching TRBD1. CDR1 is KGHDR and CDR2 is SFDVKD in the germline V gene. Trimming took 5 bases from V and 2 from J; bases not matched to a gene: 4. The CDR3 extends over 15 amino acids. This CDR3 is CATSGGQGYTDTQYF. The CDR3 DNA reads as TGTGCCACCAGTGGGGGACAGGGTTACACAGATACGCAGTATTTT.

The J gene is TRBJ2-3, the V gene TRBV12-5; D not certain. Deletions cut 6 bases from V and 6 bases from J, with 10 bases between. The CDR3 loop spans 12 amino acids. Germline V gene lookup returns CDR1 LGHNT and CDR2 FRNRAP. CDR3 in amino acids: CASGLQVDTQYF. The CDR3 region has the DNA TGTGCTAGTGGCCTGCAGGTGGATACGCAGTATTTT.

This chain uses TRBV4-1 with TRBJ2-1, with TRBD2 matching over 7 bases. The CDR3 contains 17 residues. Germline CDR1 reads MGHRA; CDR2 reads YSYEKL. After removal of 0 bases from V and 4 bases from J, the junction contained 9 bases not matched to a gene. The CDR3 spells CASSQEMSLAAYNEQFF. DNA for the CDR3: TGCGCCAGCAGCCAAGAGATGAGTCTAGCGGCTTACAATGAGCAGTTCTTC.

The chain links TRBV4-2 to TRBJ2-7, with D uncertain. The CDR3 sequence is 17 residues long. The germline V gene has CDR1 LGHNA and CDR2 YNFKEQ. V lost 1 base to trimming and J lost 2 bases, with 18 bases between them. CDR3 loop: CASSQGFYGGRTYEQYF. Written as DNA, the CDR3 is TGTGCCAGCAGCCAAGGGTTTTATGGTGGCAGAACCTACGAGCAGTACTTC.

The rearrangement joins TRBV10-3 to TRBJ2-2; 8 bases agree with TRBD1. This CDR3 comprises 15 residues. Germline V CDR1 and CDR2: ENHRY, SYGVKD. V shed 6 bases, J shed 1 base, and the junction held 4 bases outside the gene matches. The CDR3 nucleotides read TGTGCCATCAGCGAGGGGACAGGGAACACCGGGGAGCTGTTTTTT. Translation: CAISEGTGNTGELFF.

The chain has TRBV6-5 and TRBJ2-7; TRBD2 agrees at 12 bases. V gave up 5 bases and J gave up 4 bases; unmatched junction bases: 6. This CDR3 is built from 15 residues. Looked up from germline, CDR1 is MNHEY and CDR2 is SVGAGI. The CDR3 is CASSRLTSGRYEQYF. The CDR3 DNA reads TGTGCCAGCAGTCGCCTTACTAGCGGGAGGTACGAGCAGTACTTC.

This clone was seen just once. The chain combines TRBV7-9 with TRBJ2-1; possible D gene TRBD2, 6 bases. The V and J ends lost 0 bases and 2 bases respectively, with 8 bases between them. CDR1 and CDR2 from the germline V gene are SEHNR and FQNEAQ (reference sequence). The CDR3 is made up of 15 amino acids. For the CDR3, the DNA is TGTGCCAGCAGCTTAGCGGGAGGCACCTACAATGAGCAGTTCTTC. Its translation: CASSLAGGTYNEQFF. The whole variable domain, remainder taken from reference TRBV7-9 and TRBJ2-1, is DTGVSQNPRHKITKRGQNVTFRCDPISEHNRLYWYRQTLGQGPEFLTYFQNEAQLEKSRLLSDRFSAERPKGSFSTLEIQRTEQGDSAMYLCASSLAGGTYNEQFFGPGTRLTVL.

The gene calls are TRBV2 and TRBJ1-2; no reliable D call. The V end was cut by 0 bases, the J end by 7 bases, with 12 bases between. The germline CDR1 and CDR2 sequences are SNHLY and FYNNEI. The CDR3 totals 14 residues. The CDR3 sequence: CASSEASSSRGYTF. The CDR3 nucleotides read TGTGCCAGCAGTGAAGCGTCTAGTTCTCGTGGCTACACCTTC.

This chain uses TRBV28 with TRBJ1-1, with D hard to call. Germline loops: CDR1 MDHEN, CDR2 SYDVKM. The V end lost 6 bases, the J end lost 2 bases, and 7 bases lay between the germline ends. The CDR3 runs 12 residues. The CDR3 loop reads CASRQRNTEAFF. The CDR3 DNA reads TGTGCCAGCAGACAAAGAAACACTGAAGCTTTCTTT.

The V gene is TRBV7-9, the J gene TRBJ2-2; TRBD2 aligns across 9 bases. After removal of 5 bases from V and 2 bases from J, the junction contained 9 bases not matched to a gene. The CDR3 extends over 17 amino acids. In germline, CDR1 is SEHNR, CDR2 FQNEAQ (reference sequence). For the CDR3, the DNA is TGTGCCAGCAGCCAACTAGCGGGTTCCATAAACACCGGGGAGCTGTTTTTT. Amino acid sequence: CASSQLAGSINTGELFF. Full variable domain (remainder filled in from reference TRBV7-9 and TRBJ2-2): DTGVSQNPRHKITKRGQNVTFRCDPISEHNRLYWYRQTLGQGPEFLTYFQNEAQLEKSRLLSDRFSAERPKGSFSTLEIQRTEQGDSAMYLCASSQLAGSINTGELFFGEGSRLTVL.

This chain connects TRBV28 to TRBJ1-6; 7 bases agree with TRBD1. The CDR3 loop spans 15 amino acids. Germline V gives CDR1 MDHEN, CDR2 SYDVKM. Trimming cost V 3 bases and J 7 bases; bases outside gene matches: 6. The CDR3 nucleotides read TGTGCCAGCAGTTTCGGACAGGACGGGAATTCACCCCTCCACTTT. It is translated as CASSFGQDGNSPLHF. Full variable domain (rest looked up from reference TRBV28 and TRBJ1-6): DVKVTQSSRYLVKRTGEKVFLECVQDMDHENMFWYRQDPGLGLRLIYFSYDVKMKEKGDIPEGYSVSREKKERFSLILESASTNQTSMYLCASSFGQDGNSPLHFGNGTRLTVT.

The chain recombines TRBV7-8 with TRBJ1-3; the D is unclear. This CDR3 comprises 14 residues. The V end was cut by 5 bases, the J end by 4 bases, with 12 bases between. Germline V lookup: CDR1 SGHVS, CDR2 FQNEAQ. Here the CDR3 reads CASSGRFTGNTIYF. The CDR3 DNA follows: TGTGCCAGCAGCGGCAGGTTTACAGGAAACACCATATATTTT.

This clone was detected once. The CDR3 loop is CASMVQGANYEQYF. DNA for the CDR3: TGTGCCAGCATGGTACAGGGGGCAAATTACGAGCAGTACTTC. The chain uses TRBV2 and TRBJ2-7; 9 positions agree with TRBD1. Trimming at V came to 7 bases and at J to 4 bases, leaving 8 bases not matched to a gene. Germline CDR1 and CDR2: SNHLY and FYNNEI. The length of the CDR3 is 14 residues.

The chain has TRBV4-1 and TRBJ2-7; D perhaps matches TRBD2 (5 bases). The CDR3 has 17 residues. V lost 5 bases and J 2 bases, leaving 22 bases between the germline ends. CDR1 and CDR2 from the germline V gene are MGHRA and YSYEKL. DNA for the CDR3: TGCGCCAGCAGCGTCCAGATGGGTCGCGGGCAGACCTACGAGCAGTACTTC. It yields the protein CASSVQMGRGQTYEQYF.

The rearrangement links TRBV2 to TRBJ1-6; D ambiguous. Germline-derived CDR1 and CDR2 are SNHLY and FYNNEI. The V end was cut by 4 bases, the J end by 8 bases, with 9 bases between. This CDR3 is 13 amino acids long. Here the CDR3 DNA reads TGTGCCAGCAGTGGGCTGCCTGATTCACCCCTCCACTTT. It specifies CASSGLPDSPLHF.

This clone was picked up one time. V usage is TRBV15 and J usage is TRBJ1-4, with unresolved D. Germline V gene data show CDR1 as LNHNV and CDR2 as YYDKDF (reference sequence). V lost 0 bases to trimming and J lost 4 bases, with 9 bases between them. The CDR3 covers 15 residues. CDR3 region: CATSRDFGRNEKLFF. In nucleotides, the CDR3 is TGTGCCACCAGCAGAGATTTTGGCCGTAATGAAAAACTGTTTTTT.

The V gene is TRBV5-1, the J gene TRBJ2-7; 9 nucleotides align to TRBD2. With V trimmed by 1 base and J by 6 bases, 5 bases remained unmatched. Per germline, CDR1 SGHRS and CDR2 YFSETQ. There are 14 residues in the CDR3. DNA for the CDR3: TGCGCCAGCAGCTTGTTGCCTAGCGGGACCGAGCAGTACTTC. Its protein is CASSLLPSGTEQYF.

The J gene is TRBJ1-5, the V gene TRBV3-1 (or the pseudogene TRBV3-2); possibly TRBD1 for D (5 bases). This CDR3 is 17 amino acids long. V was pared by 0 bases and J by 1 base, with 13 bases between. Per germline, CDR1 LGHDT and CDR2 YNNKEL (reference sequence). CDR3 nucleotides: TGTGCCAGCAGCCAAGAGCATGGGGCCGGGAGCAATCAGCCCCAGCATTTT. Translated, it gives CASSQEHGAGSNQPQHF.

The genes are TRBV19 and TRBJ2-7, with TRBD2 matching over 12 bases. The CDR3 extends over 15 amino acids. CDR1 and CDR2 from the germline V gene are LNHDA and SQIVND (reference sequence). The junction had 7 bases not matched to a gene; V was cut back by 4 bases and J by 6 bases. CDR3 coding DNA: TGTGCCAGTAGTAGCGGACTAGCGGGACTTGCCGAGCAGTACTTC. Translation: CASSSGLAGLAEQYF.

The genes are TRBV19 and TRBJ2-7; 7 nucleotides align to TRBD2. V lost 2 bases, J lost 2 bases, and 6 bases stayed unmatched. Germline values: CDR1 LNHDA, CDR2 SQIVND (reference sequence). The CDR3 has 15 residues. The CDR3 here is CASSIKQAGTYEQYF. CDR3 DNA sequence: TGTGCCAGTAGTATAAAACAAGCGGGGACCTACGAGCAGTACTTC.

The genes are TRBV2 and TRBJ2-1; no firm D call. Germline values: CDR1 SNHLY, CDR2 FYNNEI. Trimming left V 5 bases short and J 3 bases short, with 14 bases between. This CDR3 contains 15 residues. The CDR3 is CASSPDSARYNEQFF. CDR3 nucleotides: TGTGCCAGCAGTCCTGACTCAGCCCGCTACAATGAGCAGTTCTTC.

This chain links TRBV18 with TRBJ2-5; no clear D gene. Germline CDR1 is KGHSH and CDR2 is LQKENI. Trimming removed 3 bases at V and 1 base at J, with 18 bases between. The CDR3 runs to 17 residues. The CDR3 sequence is CASSPYSLRSLQETQYF. The DNA of the CDR3 is TGTGCCAGCTCACCTTACTCGTTGAGGTCGCTCCAAGAGACCCAGTACTTC.

The V call is TRBV4-3, the J call TRBJ2-7; 7 nucleotides line up with TRBD1. V was pared by 4 bases and J by 0 bases, with 0 bases of the junction left unmatched. Germline V CDR1 and CDR2: LGHNA, YSLEER. The CDR3 length is 13 residues. CDR3 nucleotides: TGCGCCAGCAGCCGGGACAGCTCCTACGAGCAGTACTTC. Amino acids: CASSRDSSYEQYF.

Only a few counts were recorded for this clone. V is TRBV29-1 and J is TRBJ1-2; maybe TRBD1 (5 bases). There are 11 residues in the CDR3. Germline V CDR1 and CDR2: SQVTM, ANQGSEA. V was cut by 5 bases and J by 2 bases, with 6 bases left in between. CDR3 nucleotides: TGCAGCGTTCGACAGAACTATGGCTACACCTTC. It yields the protein CSVRQNYGYTF.

The rearrangement links TRBV12-5 to TRBJ2-5; 15 bases agree with TRBD2. The CDR3 is 15 amino acids. The junction had 4 bases not matched to a gene; V was cut back by 6 bases and J by 5 bases. The germline CDR1 and CDR2 sequences are LGHNT and FRNRAP. This CDR3 is CASGPGLAGGETQYF. The CDR3 nucleotides are TGTGCTAGTGGACCCGGACTAGCGGGAGGGGAGACCCAGTACTTC.

The genes are TRBV5-6 and TRBJ2-7; the D gene is possibly TRBD1 (6 bases). Germline V gives CDR1 SGHDT, CDR2 YYEEEE. This CDR3 is 14 amino acids long. With 4 bases removed from V and 5 bases from J, the gap between germline ends came to 16 bases. In nucleotides, the CDR3 is TGTGCCAGCAGCCTGACTGCAGGGGTGAACGAGCAGTACTTC. Its protein product is CASSLTAGVNEQYF. The complete variable domain, with remaining parts taken from reference TRBV5-6 and TRBJ2-7, reads DAGVTQSPTHLIKTRGQQVTLRCSPKSGHDTVSWYQQALGQGPQFIFQYYEEEERQRGNFPDRFSGHQFPNYSSELNVNALLLGDSALYLCASSLTAGVNEQYFGPGTRLTVT.

The rearrangement links TRBV24-1 to TRBJ1-2; TRBD1 is a possible D gene (5 bases). V was shortened by 0 bases and J by 6 bases, with 10 bases between the two germline ends. CDR1 is KGHDR and CDR2 is SFDVKD in the germline V gene. This CDR3 spans 14 amino acids. This CDR3 is CATSDLDSRNGYTF. The CDR3 bases are TGTGCCACCAGTGATTTGGACAGCCGAAATGGCTACACCTTC.